This TCR beta chain was retrieved from a study of blood T cells in healthy people across ages. Points from the study as a whole: TCR beta diversity tracked closely with naive T cell percentage.

Germline V gene lookup returns CDR1 LGHNA and CDR2 YNFKEQ. This CDR3 spans 14 amino acids. Trimming at V came to 2 bases and at J to 2 bases, leaving 1 base not matched to a gene. Using a J-beta primer mix together with a sample-barcoded 5' primer, a second PCR was run for about 6 to 12 cycles. From the 5' RACE reads, TCRdb called clonotypes with MiXCR, one entry per CDR3 protein. The sample includes about 780,000 distinct CDR3 sequences, roughly 24% of them seen just once. A few counts support this clonotype. Its antigen is as yet unknown. This same sample was also part of a study on T cells of mothers and their children. As that study records: Added by the second PCR's M1S primer were sample barcodes and 2-4 random nucleotides.

The rearrangement joins TRBV4-2 to TRBJ2-5; 8 bases line up with TRBD2. The clonotype comes from a boy aged 5-17 years in good health. Material: blood. The DNA of the CDR3 is TGTGCCAGCAGCCAATCGGGGGGGCAAGAGACCCAGTACTTC. This codes for CASSQSGGQETQYF.